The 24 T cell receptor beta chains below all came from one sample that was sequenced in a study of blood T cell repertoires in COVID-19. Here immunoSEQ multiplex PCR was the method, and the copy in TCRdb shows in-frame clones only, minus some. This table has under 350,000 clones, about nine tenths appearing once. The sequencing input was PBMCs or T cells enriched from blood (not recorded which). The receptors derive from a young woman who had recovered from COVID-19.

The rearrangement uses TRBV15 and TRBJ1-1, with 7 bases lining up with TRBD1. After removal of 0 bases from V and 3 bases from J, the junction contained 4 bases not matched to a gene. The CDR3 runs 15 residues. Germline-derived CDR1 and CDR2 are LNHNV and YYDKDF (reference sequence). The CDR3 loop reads CATSREGQPYTEAFF. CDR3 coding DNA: TGTGCCACCAGCAGAGAGGGACAGCCTTACACTGAAGCTTTCTTT. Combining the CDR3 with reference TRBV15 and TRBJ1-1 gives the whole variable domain DAMVIQNPRYQVTQFGKPVTLSCSQTLNHNVMYWYQQKSSQAPKLLFHYYDKDFNNEADTPDNFQSRRPNTSFCFLDIRSPGLGDTAMYLCATSREGQPYTEAFFGQGTRLTVV.

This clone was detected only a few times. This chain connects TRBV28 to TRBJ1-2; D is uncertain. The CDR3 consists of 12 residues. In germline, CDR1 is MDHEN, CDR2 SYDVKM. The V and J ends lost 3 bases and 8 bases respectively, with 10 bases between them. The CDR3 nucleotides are TGTGCCAGCAGTTTTCCGGGTAGCGGCTACACCTTC. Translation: CASSFPGSGYTF.

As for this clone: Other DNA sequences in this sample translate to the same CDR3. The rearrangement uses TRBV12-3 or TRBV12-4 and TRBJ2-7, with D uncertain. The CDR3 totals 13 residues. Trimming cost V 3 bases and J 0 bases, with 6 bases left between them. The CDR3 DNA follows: TGTGCCAGCAGTTTGGGCAGCTCCTACGAGCAGTACTTC. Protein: CASSLGSSYEQYF.

CDR3 amino acids: CSARVGGGVTEAFF. In DNA form, the CDR3 reads TGCAGCGCCCGAGTTGGGGGGGGAGTCACTGAAGCTTTCTTT. This chain joins TRBV29-1 and TRBJ1-1; maybe TRBD1 (5 bases). V gave up 7 bases and J gave up 4 bases, with 19 bases separating them. Looked up from germline, CDR1 is SQVTM and CDR2 is ANQGSEA. CDR3 length equals 14 residues. The full variable domain, its missing parts supplied by reference TRBV29-1 and TRBJ1-1, is SAVISQKPSRDICQRGTSLTIQCQVDSQVTMMFWYRQQPGQSLTLIATANQGSEATYESGFVIDKFPISRPNLTFSTLTVSNMSPEDSSIYLCSARVGGGVTEAFFGQGTRLTVV.

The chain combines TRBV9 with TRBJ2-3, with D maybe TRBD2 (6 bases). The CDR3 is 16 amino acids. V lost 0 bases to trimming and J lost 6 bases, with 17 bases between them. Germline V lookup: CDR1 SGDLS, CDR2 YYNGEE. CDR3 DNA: TGTGCCAGCAGCGTAGAGGGACTTCCTCCGTTGGATACGCAGTATTTT. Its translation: CASSVEGLPPLDTQYF.

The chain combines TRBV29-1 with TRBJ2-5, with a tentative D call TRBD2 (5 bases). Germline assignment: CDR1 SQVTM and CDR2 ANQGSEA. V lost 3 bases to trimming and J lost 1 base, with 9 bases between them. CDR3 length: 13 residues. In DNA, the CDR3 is TGCAGCGTTGATTCGGAGGTCCAAGAGACCCAGTACTTC. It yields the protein CSVDSEVQETQYF.

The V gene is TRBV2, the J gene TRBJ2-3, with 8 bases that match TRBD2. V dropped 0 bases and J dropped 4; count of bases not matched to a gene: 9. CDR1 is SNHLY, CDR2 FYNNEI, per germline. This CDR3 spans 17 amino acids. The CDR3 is CASSEAPGLGVPDTQYF. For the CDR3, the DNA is TGTGCCAGCAGTGAAGCACCGGGACTAGGGGTCCCAGATACGCAGTATTTT.

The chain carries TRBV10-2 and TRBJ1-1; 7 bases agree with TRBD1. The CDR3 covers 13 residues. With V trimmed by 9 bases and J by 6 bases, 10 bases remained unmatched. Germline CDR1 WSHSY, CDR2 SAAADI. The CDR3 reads CASRPGQIPEAFF. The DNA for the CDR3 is TGCGCCAGTCGTCCGGGACAGATACCTGAAGCTTTCTTT.

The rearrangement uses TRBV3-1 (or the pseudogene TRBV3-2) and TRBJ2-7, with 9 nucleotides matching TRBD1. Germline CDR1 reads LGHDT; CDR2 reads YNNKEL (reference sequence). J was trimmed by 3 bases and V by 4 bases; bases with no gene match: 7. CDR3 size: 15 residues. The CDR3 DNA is TGTGCCAGCAGCCCCGGGACAGGGTCTAACTACGAGCAGTACTTC. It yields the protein CASSPGTGSNYEQYF.

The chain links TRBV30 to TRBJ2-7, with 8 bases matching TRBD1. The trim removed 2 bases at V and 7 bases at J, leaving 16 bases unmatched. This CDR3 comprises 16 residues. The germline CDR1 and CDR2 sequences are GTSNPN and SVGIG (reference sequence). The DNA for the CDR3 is TGTGCCTGGAGTCGTTCGAGGGCAGGGGGCGCGAATGAGCAGTACTTC. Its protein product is CAWSRSRAGGANEQYF.

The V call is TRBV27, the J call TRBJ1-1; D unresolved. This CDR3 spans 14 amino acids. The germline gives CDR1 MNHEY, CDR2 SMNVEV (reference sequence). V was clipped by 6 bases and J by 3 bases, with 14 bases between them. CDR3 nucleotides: TGTGCCAGCAGGCCCGCTGGGCAGCACACTGAAGCTTTCTTT. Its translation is CASRPAGQHTEAFF.

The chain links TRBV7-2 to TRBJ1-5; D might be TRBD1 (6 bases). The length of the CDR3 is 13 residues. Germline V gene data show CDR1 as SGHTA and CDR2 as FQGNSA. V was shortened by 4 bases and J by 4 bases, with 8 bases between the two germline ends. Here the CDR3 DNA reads TGTGCCAGCAGCTCACAGGGTAATCAGCCCCAGCATTTT. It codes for CASSSQGNQPQHF. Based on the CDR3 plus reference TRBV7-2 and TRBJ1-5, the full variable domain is GAGVSQSPSNKVTEKGKDVELRCDPISGHTALYWYRQSLGQGLEFLIYFQGNSAPDKSGLPSDRFSAERTGGSVSTLTIQRTQQEDSAVYLCASSSQGNQPQHFGDGTRLSIL.

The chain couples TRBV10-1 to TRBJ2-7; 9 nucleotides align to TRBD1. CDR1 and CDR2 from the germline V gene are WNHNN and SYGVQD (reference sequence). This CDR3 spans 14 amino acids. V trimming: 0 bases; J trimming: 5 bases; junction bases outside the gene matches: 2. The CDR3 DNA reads TGCGCCAGCAGTGAGTCGAGGGACAGGGACGAGCAGTACTTC. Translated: CASSESRDRDEQYF.

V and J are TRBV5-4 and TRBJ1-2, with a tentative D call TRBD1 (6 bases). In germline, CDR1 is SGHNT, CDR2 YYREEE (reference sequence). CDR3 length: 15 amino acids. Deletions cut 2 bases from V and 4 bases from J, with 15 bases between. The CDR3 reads CASSFSRGSTYGYTF. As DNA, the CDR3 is TGTGCCAGCAGCTTTTCCAGGGGATCTACCTATGGCTACACCTTC.

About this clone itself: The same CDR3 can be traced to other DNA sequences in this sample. CDR3 residues: CASSLKRGSYEQYF. The CDR3, as DNA: TGTGCCAGCAGCTTGAAGCGGGGCTCCTACGAGCAGTACTTC. V is TRBV5-4 and J is TRBJ2-7; 7 positions match TRBD2. The germline CDR1 and CDR2 sequences are SGHNT and YYREEE (reference sequence). V was pared by 1 base and J by 0 bases, with 1 base of the junction left unmatched. The CDR3 has 14 residues.

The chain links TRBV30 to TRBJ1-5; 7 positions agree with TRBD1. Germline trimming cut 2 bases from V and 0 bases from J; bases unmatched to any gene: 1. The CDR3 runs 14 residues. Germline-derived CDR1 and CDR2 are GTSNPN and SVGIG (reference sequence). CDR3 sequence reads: CAWSWDSSNQPQHF. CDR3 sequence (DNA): TGTGCCTGGAGTTGGGACAGTAGCAATCAGCCCCAGCATTTT.

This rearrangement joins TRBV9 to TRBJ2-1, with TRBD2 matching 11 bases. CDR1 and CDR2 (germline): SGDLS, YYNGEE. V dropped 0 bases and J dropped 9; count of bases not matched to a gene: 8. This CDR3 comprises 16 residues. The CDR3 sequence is CASSVGTSGSMGEQFF. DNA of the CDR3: TGTGCCAGCAGCGTAGGAACTAGCGGGAGTATGGGTGAGCAGTTCTTC.

CDR3 sequence (DNA): TGTGCCAGCTACACAGGGTGGTATGGCTACACCTTC. Amino acid sequence: CASYTGWYGYTF. This chain connects TRBV28 to TRBJ1-2; D may be TRBD1 (6 bases). The CDR3 is 12 residues long. Germline CDR1 reads MDHEN; CDR2 reads SYDVKM. V was trimmed by 8 bases and J by 5 bases, leaving 12 bases between them.

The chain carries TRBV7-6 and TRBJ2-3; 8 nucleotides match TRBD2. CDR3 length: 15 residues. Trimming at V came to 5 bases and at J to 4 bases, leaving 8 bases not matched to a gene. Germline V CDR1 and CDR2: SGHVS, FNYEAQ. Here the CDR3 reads CASSPRTSPPDTQYF. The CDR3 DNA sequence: TGTGCCAGCAGCCCTCGGACTAGCCCCCCAGATACGCAGTATTTT. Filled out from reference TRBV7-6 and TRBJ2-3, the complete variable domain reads GAGVSQSPRYKVTKRGQDVALRCDPISGHVSLYWYRQALGQGPEFLTYFNYEAQQDKSGLPNDRFSAERPEGSISTLTIQRTEQRDSAMYRCASSPRTSPPDTQYFGPGTRLTVL.

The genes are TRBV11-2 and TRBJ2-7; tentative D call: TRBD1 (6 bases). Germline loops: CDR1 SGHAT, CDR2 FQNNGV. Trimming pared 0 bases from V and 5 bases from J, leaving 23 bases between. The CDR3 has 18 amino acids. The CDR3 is CASSLDRDGWAGANEQYF. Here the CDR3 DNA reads TGTGCCAGCAGCTTAGATAGGGATGGTTGGGCAGGGGCCAACGAGCAGTACTTC. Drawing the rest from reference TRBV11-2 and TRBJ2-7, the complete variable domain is EAGVAQSPRYKIIEKRQSVAFWCNPISGHATLYWYQQILGQGPKLLIQFQNNGVVDDSQLPKDRFSAERLKGVDSTLKIQPAKLEDSAVYLCASSLDRDGWAGANEQYFGPGTRLTVT.

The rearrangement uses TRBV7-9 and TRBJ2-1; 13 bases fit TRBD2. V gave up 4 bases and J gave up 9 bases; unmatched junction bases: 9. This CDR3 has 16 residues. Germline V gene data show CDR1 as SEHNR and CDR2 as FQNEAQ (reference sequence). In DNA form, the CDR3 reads TGTGCCAGCAGCTCCGGCGGACTAGCGGGAGTGGGTGAGCAGTTCTTC. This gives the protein CASSSGGLAGVGEQFF.

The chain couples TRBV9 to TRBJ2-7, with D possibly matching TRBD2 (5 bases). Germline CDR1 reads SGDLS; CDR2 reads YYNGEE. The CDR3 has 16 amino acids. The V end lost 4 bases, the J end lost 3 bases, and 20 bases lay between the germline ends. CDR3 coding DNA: TGTGCCAGCAGCCCAAGGTCCCCAGCGGTTGGCTACGAGCAGTACTTC. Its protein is CASSPRSPAVGYEQYF.

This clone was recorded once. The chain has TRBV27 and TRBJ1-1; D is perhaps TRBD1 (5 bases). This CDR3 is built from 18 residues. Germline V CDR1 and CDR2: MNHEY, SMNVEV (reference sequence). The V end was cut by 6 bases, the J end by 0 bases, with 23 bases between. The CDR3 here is CASSSGGRTLGLNTEAFF. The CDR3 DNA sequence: TGTGCCAGCAGCTCTGGTGGAAGGACATTGGGCCTGAACACTGAAGCTTTCTTT.

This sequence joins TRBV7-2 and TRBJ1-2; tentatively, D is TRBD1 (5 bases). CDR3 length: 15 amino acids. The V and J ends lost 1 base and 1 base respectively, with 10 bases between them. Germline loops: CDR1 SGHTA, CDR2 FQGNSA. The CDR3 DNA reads TGTGCCAGCAGCTTAGTAATAGGGGTTAACTATGGCTACACCTTC. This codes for CASSLVIGVNYGYTF. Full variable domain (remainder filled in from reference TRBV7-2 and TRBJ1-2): GAGVSQSPSNKVTEKGKDVELRCDPISGHTALYWYRQSLGQGLEFLIYFQGNSAPDKSGLPSDRFSAERTGGSVSTLTIQRTQQEDSAVYLCASSLVIGVNYGYTFGSGTRLTVV.